Below, 5 T cell receptor beta chains from the same sample are listed, as sequenced in a study of T cells in Graves' hyperthyroidism and ophthalmopathy. RNA transcripts gave rise to amplified TCR beta CDR3 regions. The HTBI primer set was used in a first-round RT-PCR of the TCR CDR3. TCRdb fed the multiplex PCR reads into MiXCR, producing one record per CDR3 protein. The sample holds approximately 610,000 distinct CDR3 sequences, roughly 14% seen once. Material for sequencing was blood. The receptor set was obtained from a woman in her forties with Graves' ophthalmopathy.

This clonotype has a count of ten or more. The chain employs TRBV11-2 and TRBJ2-5; 7 bases agree with TRBD2. Germline V gene lookup returns CDR1 SGHAT and CDR2 FQNNGV. Germline trimming cut 1 base from V and 4 bases from J; bases unmatched to any gene: 3. This CDR3 has 14 residues. Here the CDR3 DNA reads TGTGCCAGCAGCTTAGTGGTAGCGGGAGAGACCCAGTACTTC. Its translation: CASSLVVAGETQYF. Using reference TRBV11-2 and TRBJ2-5 for the parts outside the CDR3, the full variable domain is EAGVAQSPRYKIIEKRQSVAFWCNPISGHATLYWYQQILGQGPKLLIQFQNNGVVDDSQLPKDRFSAERLKGVDSTLKIQPAKLEDSAVYLCASSLVVAGETQYFGPGTRLLVL.

This clonotype has just a few counts. The gene calls are TRBV6-2 or TRBV6-3 and TRBJ2-5; TRBD2 aligns across 7 bases. The CDR3 is 13 residues long. The germline V gene has CDR1 MNHEY and CDR2 SVGEGT. Trimming took 5 bases from V and 7 from J; bases not matched to a gene: 7. CDR3 sequence reads: CASSPGTTGTQYF. For the CDR3, the DNA is TGTGCCAGCAGTCCCGGGACTACCGGGACCCAGTACTTC.

Comment on this clonotype: The CDR3 ends on some other residue instead of the conserved phenylalanine or tryptophan, so this is likely a read error. V gene TRBV11-2 combines with J gene TRBJ1-1, with unresolved D. Germline V CDR1 and CDR2: SGHAT, FQNNGV. CDR3 length equals 13 residues. Between the trimmed V and J ends, which lost 3 bases and 3 bases, there was a span of 8 bases. Written as DNA, the CDR3 is TGTGCCAGCAGCTTCGGCGGCTACACTGAAGCTTTCCTT. It translates to CASSFGGYTEAFL.

This clonotype was seen at least ten times. The rearrangement links TRBV6-2 or TRBV6-3 to TRBJ2-5; D uncertain. Trimming pared 1 base from V and 7 bases from J, leaving 7 bases between. This CDR3 contains 12 residues. The germline V gene encodes CDR1 MNHEY and CDR2 SVGEGT. The CDR3 spells CASSYLTTTQYF. CDR3 DNA: TGTGCCAGCAGTTACTTAACCACGACCCAGTACTTC.

This clonotype showed up many times. This rearrangement joins TRBV20-1 to TRBJ2-7, with D uncertain. The CDR3 length is 12 residues. In germline, CDR1 is DFQATT, CDR2 SNEGSKA (reference sequence). The V end lost 3 bases, the J end lost 2 bases, and 8 bases lay between the germline ends. The CDR3 loop is CSASAAAYEQYF. CDR3 bases: TGCAGTGCTAGTGCGGCGGCCTACGAGCAGTACTTC.